This paragraph covers one T cell receptor beta chain sequence. Which antigen it targets is not known. The data originate from a study of cytomegalovirus exposure and HLA in healthy donors (dated by TCRdb to between 2016 and 2019). In the study overall: According to an earlier analysis of a few hundred of the donors, 200 million or so T cells yielded 95 million to 140 million unique TCR beta sequences and more than 250 Gb of sequence data. Using immunosequencing, the study profiled T cell repertoires from 500 to 800 subjects and related those repertoires to cytomegalovirus serostatus. The study combined high-throughput TCR immunosequencing, statistical association of individual TCRs with disease status, and machine learning to predict cytomegalovirus infection status. Across 398 genotyped donors of the cohort, an average of approximately 240,000 unique TCR beta nucleotide sequences per donor were sequenced, and 15% to 20% of those sequences were non-productive. All discovery cohort repertoires had been generated on a single sequencing platform. Rather than drawing on any new phenotypic data, the later analysis identified candidate immune exposures from TCR beta sequences and the way those sequences occurred across donors. A later analysis re-analyzed previously published TCR beta repertoires from 650 to 800 donors and added high-resolution HLA genotyping to study TCR occurrence patterns. A separate validation cohort of 100 to 150 different subjects was used in addition to the roughly 670-subject first cohort. In an earlier analysis of 587 of the donors, high-throughput TCR beta sequencing was used to judge whether each TCR beta V gene segment behaved as functional or pseudogenic. The genetic ancestry cluster associated with self-reported Caucasian donors included about four fifths of the 350 to 500 genotyped donors. An early release covering more than 500 HLA-typed donors comprised about 300 gigabases of sequencing data and tens of millions of unique TCR sequences. HLA typing included class I and class II loci at four-digit resolution. Typing coverage varied by locus: roughly 629-640 donors for A, B, C, DRB1 and DQB1; roughly 520 for DQA1; nearly 610 for DPA1; about 450 for DPB1. Because of strong linkage in the cohort, five DR-DQ haplotypes were treated as single units for association and clustering. Genome-wide SNP genotypes for about 65% of the roughly 670 donors were used in a later genetic analysis, which treated that subset as a discovery cohort. Donor age, sex, ethnicity and CMV serostatus were compiled alongside the repertoire data. The aim of the study was to test whether cataloging public T cell receptors could identify signatures of past pathogen exposure.

Overall results and qualifications from the work: Compared with the 666-donor mean, donors in an Asian-associated ancestry cluster had fewer N-insertions in productive TCRs, according to a later genetic analysis. A later analysis found that HLA-associated TCR beta chains were more clonally expanded and had lower generation probabilities than equally common non-associated chains. Because some donors lacked HLA typing at each locus, the association tests relied only on the typed subset. Correlated functional status among segregating V segments might be attributable to linkage disequilibrium, but an unknown experimental factor could not be ruled out. A further reported finding was that TCR beta sequences accurately predicted the HLA-A and HLA-B alleles for most subjects in the first cohort. The classifier was reported to diagnose cytomegalovirus status with high specificity and sensitivity in both the original and validation cohorts. A total of 164 TCR beta chains were listed by the study as associated with cytomegalovirus. An association between a missense DCLRE1C variant and V-gene and J-gene trimming of TCR beta chains was found in a later genetic analysis and replicated in an independent cohort. In a later analysis, most CMV-associated TCR beta chains were found to appear HLA-restricted, with HLA associations seemingly driven largely by CMV exposure. Because the 87-base-pair reads could not distinguish some IMGT-functional V segments, including TRBV6-2 and TRBV6-3, those segments were excluded. Presence/absence analyses assumed roughly uniform sequencing depth across donors, an assumption that may not hold. In an earlier analysis of roughly 500 of the donors, most TCR beta V segments appeared in productive rearrangements about 87% or about 30% of the time, broadly matching IMGT annotations. Because counts were too low, roughly 17 rarely observed V segments, including chromosome 9 orphons, were left out of the earlier analysis of a few hundred of the donors. In vitro tests confirmed that a few of the cytomegalovirus-associated TCR beta chains recognize cytomegalovirus antigens. In a later analysis, over 15,000 TCR beta sequences were associated with specific HLA alleles at a false discovery rate of 0.05. Across donors, most TCR sequences were observed very rarely, whereas some public TCRs were present in many individuals. The authors suggested that the approach could potentially be generalized to other disease states and immunological phenotypes. A cluster of highly shared sequence variants was judged likely to represent a technical artifact of the sequencing pipeline. The cohort was sequenced for TCR beta chains only, and without alpha or paired-chain data the features that could be detected were limited. According to a later analysis, parvovirus B19, influenza, CMV and Epstein-Barr virus appeared linked to several top co-occurrence clusters. When HLA alleles, especially DR and DQ, strongly co-occurred, attributing TCR associations to individual alleles was difficult. In a later analysis, the rate of TCR association differed among HLA loci, with DRB1 alleles having the most associated TCRs and HLA-C alleles having the fewest. Immune exposure information for the cohort was limited to CMV serostatus.

Library preparation was by the immunoSEQ multiplex PCR assay. For the multiplex PCR, a mixture combining 60 forward primers for TCR Vbeta segments and 13 reverse primers for TCR Jbeta segments was used. A multiplex PCR assay on genomic DNA amplified the CDR3 region of rearranged TCR beta genes. The Illumina HiSeq System was used to sequence the amplified TCR beta libraries as 87-base-pair reads. The authors' pipeline ran thus. In a later analysis, 70 million to 95 million unique TCR beta chains were counted across the roughly 610 repertoires, and around 10 million of these chains were shared by at least two donors. To remove PCR and sequencing errors, raw reads were error-corrected and collapsed into unique sequences using a nearest-neighbor algorithm that merged closely related sequences. To assign V, D and J gene segments, CDR3 sequences were aligned to IMGT reference sequences. For a sequence to be retained, a match of at least six nucleotides to both a V gene segment and a J gene segment was required. A rearrangement counted as productive if the CDR3 had no stop codons and remained in frame with V and J, and every other rearrangement counted as non-productive. Following IMGT convention, CDR3 was defined as the stretch from the second conserved V-encoded cysteine up to the conserved J-encoded phenylalanine. The earlier analysis of 500 to 750 of the donors excluded any sequence lacking an unambiguous match to a single V gene segment. An earlier analysis of some 500 of the donors classified V segments as functional when productive rearrangements were above 56.7% and as segregating when the standard deviation between donors was above 5%. A statistical classification framework was built for diagnosing cytomegalovirus status from the catalog of TCR beta chain sequences. In a later analysis, V and J genes were assigned by comparing TCR nucleotide sequences against IMGT/GENE-DB human TR gene sequences. The TCRdist pipeline was used in a later analysis to assign CDR3 sequences and most-parsimonious VDJ recombination scenarios. In a later analysis, every TCR beta chain was defined by the combination of its CDR3 amino acid sequence and its V-gene family, and reads without a unique V-gene family were dropped. In a later analysis, 450 to 600 highly shared, low-generation-probability nucleotide sequences were removed to address suspected cross-contamination and a sequencing artifact. A later analysis calculated a clonal expansion index for each public chain from normalized within-repertoire ranks of inferred template counts. Generation probabilities in a later analysis came from a VDJ recombination model fitted to out-of-frame rearrangements, and those results were checked against IGoR. A later analysis scored TCR-TCR, TCR-HLA and TCR-CMV co-occurrence with hypergeometric tests, applying a repertoire-size bias correction to TCR pairs. A later analysis estimated false discovery rates by permuting HLA or CMV assignments 20 times. A later analysis grouped co-occurring TCRs with DBSCAN, adding TCRdist sequence similarity when clustering within HLA-allele-positive subsets. Repertoires with fewer than 30,000 or more than 120,000 public chains, plus five repertoires with anomalous nucleotide sharing, were excluded from co-occurrence clustering. TCRdb holds this immuneACCESS table with in-frame rearrangements only. Some clones are missing; in checked studies, unresolved V genes explain under half, and the rest has no known cause. The D gene and trimming were derived from the DNA, and the V and J assignments and clone size from that table. The table kept for this sample lists some 120,000 clones. The top ten hold roughly 3.6% of the sample.

The cohort consisted of 666 healthy bone marrow donors. All cohort members were sampled while nominally healthy, although unrecorded immune exposures were likely present. The donor tested CMV seronegative, placing the donor among the roughly 340 seronegative members of the cohort. Each donor provided a peripheral blood sample, and peripheral blood mononuclear cells were used for TCR beta sequencing. Genomic DNA was extracted from the blood cell samples with the Qiagen DNeasy Blood Extraction Kit. The junction shows trimming of 0 bases on V and 5 bases on J, and the gene matches do not reach 6 bases of it. CDR1 and CDR2 are read off the germline V gene (reference sequence) as SGHNT and YYREEE. Inclusive of the bounding cysteine and phenylalanine, the CDR3 is 15 residues long. Only the CDR3 part of the read is kept: 45 bases, read in frame from the first base.

This TCR derives from a man in his thirties or forties in good health and CMV-seronegative. Sequenced sample: PBMCs. The V gene is TRBV5-4 and the J gene is TRBJ2-7; TRBD1 agrees with 9 junctional bases. CDR3 sequence: CASSLGRQGDHEQYF. The nucleotide sequence reads TGTGCCAGCAGCTTGGGCCGACAGGGGGACCACGAGCAGTACTTC.